The present TCR beta chain was sequenced within a study of T cell responses to AZD1222 COVID-19 vaccine. Assay: immunoSEQ multiplex PCR; the TCRdb copy retains only in-frame clones and omits some. The repertoire holds some 120,000 clones, approximately 90% seen once, with just over 7% in the top ten. Study-level points and caveats: The breadth and depth of Spike-specific TCRs increased once two AZD1222 doses had been given. Repertoires were obtained only post-peak T cell response. Clonal diversity was possibly underestimated, and white British individuals and females predominated among donors.

This clone was picked up a small number of times. What it binds is not known. The CDR3 runs to 17 residues. Between the trimmed V and J ends, which lost 0 bases and 0 bases, there was a span of 14 bases. Germline CDR1 is KGHSH and CDR2 is LQKENI. The specimen was peripheral blood, collected on day 0 of AZD1222 vaccination. This sequence joins TRBV18 and TRBJ1-1; a weak D match, TRBD1 (5 bases). This sequence originates from an adult in good health. CDR3 sequence (DNA): TGTGCCAGCTCACCACCAAGGGCAGGGACGATGAACACTGAAGCTTTCTTT. It yields the protein CASSPPRAGTMNTEAFF.